These 32 T cell receptor beta chains came from one sample sequenced in a study of vaccination and CD4 T cells after COVID-19. The study sequenced cultured CD4+ T cell DNA using the Oncomine TCR Beta short-read assay. TCRdb used MiXCR to reprocess the PCR reads, holding one entry per CDR3 protein. The sample holds thousands of distinct CDR3 sequences, less than 40% seen once. Treatment noted: approximately nine-day PBMC culture with coronavirus spike peptide pools or control peptides (ViraFEST assay). Researchers collected the unexposed donor's CD4+ T cells before the COVID-19 pandemic (2011-2018). No antigen has been identified for these receptors. The sample taken for sequencing was CD4+ T cells from blood, cultured in vitro. These receptors were collected from a human donor in good health.

The chain couples TRBV20-1 to TRBJ2-7; weak D call: TRBD2 (5 bases). The CDR3 loop spans 14 amino acids. The germline V and J ends were trimmed by 7 bases and 4 bases, with 20 bases remaining between them. Germline-derived CDR1 and CDR2 are DFQATT and SNEGSKA (reference sequence). The CDR3 nucleotides read TGCAGTGGGGCCCAGAGTAGCGTACTATACGAGCAGTACTTC. Translated: CSGAQSSVLYEQYF.

This clonotype was seen only a few times. This rearrangement joins TRBV10-3 to TRBJ1-2; no firm D call. The CDR3 totals 13 residues. V lost 4 bases to trimming and J lost 8 bases, with 14 bases between them. Looked up from germline, CDR1 is ENHRY and CDR2 is SYGVKD. The CDR3 region has the DNA TGTGCCATCAGTGTAATGAAGGGCGAGGGCTACACCTTC. It translates to CAISVMKGEGYTF.

This clonotype was seen only a few times. The chain couples TRBV6-4 to TRBJ1-1; D call uncertain. The CDR3 loop spans 14 amino acids. Germline CDR1 is MRHNA and CDR2 is SNTAGT. Trimming removed 0 bases at V and 1 base at J, with 6 bases between. CDR3 nucleotides: TGTGCCAGCAGTGACTCGAATCGGAACACTGAAGCTTTCTTT. Translating it yields CASSDSNRNTEAFF.

This clonotype came up a few times. This chain uses TRBV6-5 with TRBJ2-3; 8 positions match TRBD2. CDR3 length: 16 amino acids. V lost 0 bases and J lost 4; bases outside the gene matches: 6. Germline V CDR1 and CDR2: MNHEY, SVGAGI. The CDR3 reads CASSYSSSGASDTQYF. The CDR3 coding sequence is TGTGCCAGCAGTTACTCGAGTAGCGGGGCATCAGATACGCAGTATTTT.

This clonotype appeared a few times. The chain couples TRBV4-1 to TRBJ2-5; weak D call: TRBD2 (5 bases). V lost 1 base, J lost 5 bases, and 11 bases lay in between. This CDR3 comprises 14 residues. CDR1 and CDR2 from the germline V gene are MGHRA and YSYEKL. The CDR3: CASSQGEIAETQYF. CDR3 nucleotide sequence: TGCGCCAGCAGCCAAGGCGAAATAGCGGAGACCCAGTACTTC.

In this sample, this clonotype turned up a few times. The gene calls are TRBV20-1 and TRBJ2-3; 7 bases agree with TRBD2. The CDR3 spans 13 residues. The trim removed 2 bases at V and 4 bases at J, leaving 3 bases unmatched. CDR1 is DFQATT and CDR2 is SNEGSKA in the germline V gene (reference sequence). Here the CDR3 DNA reads TGCAGTGCTAGAAGACTAGCCCCAGATACGCAGTATTTT. Residues: CSARRLAPDTQYF.

This clonotype ranks as medium-sized. The rearrangement links TRBV12-3 or TRBV12-4 to TRBJ1-5, with D possibly matching TRBD1 (5 bases). This CDR3 comprises 15 residues. Between the trimmed V and J ends, which lost 4 bases and 6 bases, there was a span of 16 bases. CDR3 bases: TGTGCCAGCAGTTCGAGGGGTATTGGAGCTCAGCCCCAGCATTTT. This codes for CASSSRGIGAQPQHF.

This chain connects TRBV5-4 to TRBJ1-1; 8 positions agree with TRBD1. The CDR3 totals 15 residues. From germline, CDR1 is SGHNT and CDR2 YYREEE (reference sequence). V was pared by 4 bases and J by 1 base, with 6 bases of the junction left unmatched. The CDR3 protein is CASSPSTGENTEAFF. Written as DNA, the CDR3 is TGTGCCAGCAGCCCATCGACAGGGGAGAACACTGAAGCTTTCTTT.

There are a few counts of this clonotype. Written as DNA, the CDR3 is TGTGCCAGCAGTGGACGCCCCGTTGATGGCTACACCTTC. Amino acids: CASSGRPVDGYTF. V gene TRBV27 combines with J gene TRBJ1-2; D gene uncertain. Germline V CDR1 and CDR2: MNHEY, SMNVEV (reference sequence). This CDR3 is 13 amino acids long. V lost 5 bases to trimming and J lost 6 bases, with 13 bases between them.

The CDR3: CASSADRGANGANVLTF. The CDR3 DNA reads as TGTGCCAGCAGCGCTGACAGGGGGGCGAATGGGGCCAACGTCCTGACTTTC. The V and J genes are TRBV7-6 and TRBJ2-6; 9 bases are shared with TRBD1. V lost 5 bases and J lost 3; bases outside the gene matches: 8. The CDR3 consists of 17 residues. Germline V CDR1 and CDR2: SGHVS, FNYEAQ.

The chain employs TRBV5-4 and TRBJ2-5; 12 positions agree with TRBD2. There are 15 residues in the CDR3. From germline, CDR1 is SGHNT and CDR2 YYREEE (reference sequence). Losses at the gene ends were 2 bases for V and 5 bases for J; bases not matched to a gene: 4. In DNA form, the CDR3 reads TGTGCCAGCAGCTTTTCTAGCGGGGGGGTGGAGACCCAGTACTTC. Its protein product is CASSFSSGGVETQYF.

The chain joins TRBV10-3 to TRBJ2-1, with 13 bases that match TRBD2. V lost 7 bases and J lost 0; bases outside the gene matches: 12. The germline V gene has CDR1 ENHRY and CDR2 SYGVKD. This CDR3 is 19 amino acids long. This CDR3 reads CAIMGGLAGDPSSYNEQFF. CDR3 nucleotides: TGTGCCATCATGGGTGGACTAGCGGGGGACCCGAGCTCCTACAATGAGCAGTTCTTC.

The chain couples TRBV7-8 to TRBJ2-5; D uncertain. Germline V gives CDR1 SGHVS, CDR2 FQNEAQ. CDR3 size: 13 residues. V dropped 2 bases and J dropped 5 bases, with 9 bases sitting between them. Here the CDR3 reads CASSLNFRETQYF. In DNA form, the CDR3 reads TGTGCCAGCAGCTTAAATTTCCGGGAGACCCAGTACTTC.

This clonotype was found a few times. This chain links TRBV7-9 with TRBJ1-5; D call uncertain. In germline, CDR1 is SEHNR, CDR2 FQNEAQ (reference sequence). With 5 bases removed from V and 4 bases from J, the gap between germline ends came to 15 bases. The CDR3 spans 15 residues. The CDR3 sequence is CASSRSGVWNQPQHF. As DNA, the CDR3 is TGTGCCAGCAGCCGATCCGGTGTCTGGAATCAGCCCCAGCATTTT.

The chain couples TRBV28 to TRBJ2-7; D perhaps matches TRBD2 (5 bases). The germline V gene encodes CDR1 MDHEN and CDR2 SYDVKM. The CDR3 is 12 amino acids. The V gene lost 3 bases and the J gene lost 6 bases, with 9 bases spanning the gap. This CDR3 reads CASSFSRGEQYF. In DNA, the CDR3 is TGTGCCAGCAGTTTTTCTCGGGGCGAGCAGTACTTC.

The gene calls are TRBV6-2 or TRBV6-3 and TRBJ1-1; 11 nucleotides line up with TRBD1. The V gene's germline CDR1 is MNHEY and CDR2 SVGEGT. V shed 6 bases, J shed 2 bases, and the junction held 8 bases outside the gene matches. The CDR3 totals 16 residues. The CDR3: CASRVTGQGVNTEAFF. DNA of the CDR3: TGTGCCAGCAGAGTCACGGGACAGGGGGTAAACACTGAAGCTTTCTTT.

This clonotype has just one count. This sequence joins TRBV28 and TRBJ2-7, with D possibly matching TRBD1 (6 bases). V lost 6 bases, J lost 3 bases, and 18 bases lay in between. The CDR3 has 15 residues. The germline V gene encodes CDR1 MDHEN and CDR2 SYDVKM. The CDR3 DNA reads as TGTGCCAGCAGCACCTTGTGGGGGCCGGTCTACGAGCAGTACTTC. Translating it yields CASSTLWGPVYEQYF.

This clonotype turned up a few times. V is TRBV15 and J is TRBJ1-2, with D hard to call. The germline V and J ends were trimmed by 1 base and 1 base, with 10 bases remaining between them. There are 15 residues in the CDR3. Germline V gives CDR1 LNHNV, CDR2 YYDKDF (reference sequence). The CDR3 sequence is CATSRVVGSNYGYTF. CDR3 in DNA: TGTGCCACCAGCAGAGTGGTGGGCAGTAACTATGGCTACACCTTC.

V is TRBV18 and J is TRBJ1-5, with TRBD1 as a possible D gene (5 bases). Between the trimmed V and J ends, which lost 6 bases and 3 bases, there was a span of 15 bases. The length of the CDR3 is 15 residues. The germline gives CDR1 KGHSH, CDR2 LQKENI. This CDR3 reads CASSGPGIANQPQHF. In DNA, the CDR3 is TGTGCCAGCTCGGGGCCAGGGATCGCCAATCAGCCCCAGCATTTT. The complete variable domain, with remaining parts taken from reference TRBV18 and TRBJ1-5, reads NAGVMQNPRHLVRRRGQEARLRCSPMKGHSHVYWYRQLPEEGLKFMVYLQKENIIDESGMPKERFSAEFPKEGPSILRIQQVVRGDSAAYFCASSGPGIANQPQHFGDGTRLSIL.

This chain joins TRBV7-2 and TRBJ1-2; maybe TRBD1 (6 bases). There are 13 residues in the CDR3. The germline gives CDR1 SGHTA, CDR2 FQGNSA. The V end was cut by 1 base, the J end by 3 bases, with 6 bases between. The CDR3 protein is CASSLGQDYGYTF. The CDR3 nucleotides are TGTGCCAGCAGCTTAGGACAGGACTATGGCTACACCTTC.

The chain has TRBV19 and TRBJ2-3, with 9 bases fitting TRBD2. Looked up from germline, CDR1 is LNHDA and CDR2 is SQIVND (reference sequence). V lost 3 bases to trimming and J lost 3 bases; unmatched junction nucleotides: 10. The CDR3 covers 17 residues. The DNA of the CDR3 is TGTGCCAGTAGTATGGATGCGGGGGGGCTGACTACAGATACGCAGTATTTT. It translates to CASSMDAGGLTTDTQYF. The whole variable domain, remainder taken from reference TRBV19 and TRBJ2-3, is DGGITQSPKYLFRKEGQNVTLSCEQNLNHDAMYWYRQDPGQGLRLIYYSQIVNDFQKGDIAEGYSVSREKKESFPLTVTSAQKNPTAFYLCASSMDAGGLTTDTQYFGPGTRLTVL.

The chain uses TRBV20-1 and TRBJ1-5, with 7 bases that match TRBD1. Germline lookup yields CDR1 DFQATT and CDR2 SNEGSKA (reference sequence). Germline trimming cut 2 bases from V and 3 bases from J; bases unmatched to any gene: 13. The CDR3 sequence is 17 residues long. Here the CDR3 reads CSARIWQGEPNNQPQHF. For the CDR3, the DNA is TGCAGTGCTAGAATATGGCAGGGGGAACCAAACAATCAGCCCCAGCATTTT.

This clonotype has just a few counts. This sequence joins TRBV6-1 and TRBJ1-2; D gene unclear. This CDR3 spans 10 amino acids. Trimming cost V 10 bases and J 6 bases, with 9 bases left between them. The germline V gene has CDR1 MNHNS and CDR2 SASEGT. The CDR3 reads CATVPNGYTF. The CDR3 region has the DNA TGTGCCACAGTCCCAAATGGCTACACCTTC.

The chain uses TRBV7-2 and TRBJ2-7, with D hard to call. Germline assignment: CDR1 SGHTA and CDR2 FQGNSA. The CDR3 is 11 residues long. Trimming stripped 7 bases from V and 6 bases from J, with 10 bases between. The CDR3 region has the DNA TGTGCCAGCACCTTTTCTTTCGAGCAGTACTTC. This gives the protein CASTFSFEQYF.

The chain carries TRBV30 and TRBJ2-3; D is undetermined. V shed 0 bases and J shed 6 bases, with 10 bases lying between them. This CDR3 region has 13 residues. Looked up from germline, CDR1 is GTSNPN and CDR2 is SVGIG (reference sequence). The CDR3, as DNA: TGTGCCTGGAGTGTGCGCTTGGGTGATACGCAGTATTTT. Encoded protein: CAWSVRLGDTQYF.

The chain employs TRBV19 and TRBJ2-7, with unresolved D. Between the trimmed V and J ends, which lost 1 base and 1 base, there was a span of 5 bases. In germline, CDR1 is LNHDA, CDR2 SQIVND (reference sequence). The CDR3 loop spans 13 amino acids. The CDR3 DNA is TGTGCCAGTAGTATAGGAGAATCCTACGAGCAGTACTTC. This encodes CASSIGESYEQYF.

This clonotype has just a few counts. The chain employs TRBV28 and TRBJ1-1; the D is unclear. There are 13 residues in the CDR3. V was shortened by 5 bases and J by 8 bases, with 15 bases between the two germline ends. Germline values: CDR1 MDHEN, CDR2 SYDVKM. The CDR3 loop is CASSPRLRTEAFF. CDR3 DNA: TGTGCCAGCAGTCCCCGCCTGCGGACGGAAGCTTTCTTT. Together with reference TRBV28 and TRBJ1-1, the CDR3 gives the full variable domain: DVKVTQSSRYLVKRTGEKVFLECVQDMDHENMFWYRQDPGLGLRLIYFSYDVKMKEKGDIPEGYSVSREKKERFSLILESASTNQTSMYLCASSPRLRTEAFFGQGTRLTVV.

V and J are TRBV19 and TRBJ2-3, with D tentatively TRBD2 (6 bases). V lost 5 bases, J lost 6 bases, and 18 bases lay in between. Germline values: CDR1 LNHDA, CDR2 SQIVND (reference sequence). The CDR3 sequence is 15 residues long. The CDR3 DNA reads as TGTGCCAGTAGTCGGGGAGCGGGCCGGGGGGATACGCAGTATTTT. Protein: CASSRGAGRGDTQYF. Full variable domain (missing parts from reference TRBV19 and TRBJ2-3): DGGITQSPKYLFRKEGQNVTLSCEQNLNHDAMYWYRQDPGQGLRLIYYSQIVNDFQKGDIAEGYSVSREKKESFPLTVTSAQKNPTAFYLCASSRGAGRGDTQYFGPGTRLTVL.

This clonotype came up a few times. The V gene is TRBV7-6, the J gene TRBJ2-5; 7 bases fit TRBD1. V lost 5 bases and J lost 5; bases outside the gene matches: 11. Germline V gene lookup returns CDR1 SGHVS and CDR2 FNYEAQ. This CDR3 has 15 amino acids. In nucleotides, the CDR3 is TGTGCCAGCAGCACCGACAGGGCCCTGGGGGAGACCCAGTACTTC. Its protein product is CASSTDRALGETQYF. The complete variable domain, with remaining parts taken from reference TRBV7-6 and TRBJ2-5, reads GAGVSQSPRYKVTKRGQDVALRCDPISGHVSLYWYRQALGQGPEFLTYFNYEAQQDKSGLPNDRFSAERPEGSISTLTIQRTEQRDSAMYRCASSTDRALGETQYFGPGTRLLVL.

This chain joins TRBV6-5 and TRBJ1-5; no reliable D call. This CDR3 has 13 amino acids. The V and J ends lost 2 bases and 9 bases respectively, with 11 bases between them. Germline CDR1 is MNHEY and CDR2 is SVGAGI. The CDR3: CASSYGGSGPQHF. The CDR3, as DNA: TGTGCCAGCAGTTACGGCGGTTCGGGGCCCCAGCATTTT.

This clonotype was picked up one time. The chain is built from TRBV25-1 and TRBJ2-1, with D perhaps TRBD2 (6 bases). Trimming cost V 3 bases and J 5 bases, with 14 bases left between them. Germline lookup yields CDR1 MGHDK and CDR2 SYGVNS. The CDR3 runs 15 residues. CDR3 residues: CASSDLSGVDNEQFF. In DNA form, the CDR3 reads TGTGCCAGCAGTGATCTTAGCGGTGTTGACAATGAGCAGTTCTTC.

This clonotype occurred a few times. The V call is TRBV20-1, the J call TRBJ1-4, with D hard to call. Germline assignment: CDR1 DFQATT and CDR2 SNEGSKA (reference sequence). The CDR3 contains 14 residues. V shed 3 bases and J shed 5 bases, with 13 bases lying between them. CDR3 in DNA: TGCAGTGCTAGTTGGGCATCGGAGAATGAAAAACTGTTTTTT. This gives the protein CSASWASENEKLFF.